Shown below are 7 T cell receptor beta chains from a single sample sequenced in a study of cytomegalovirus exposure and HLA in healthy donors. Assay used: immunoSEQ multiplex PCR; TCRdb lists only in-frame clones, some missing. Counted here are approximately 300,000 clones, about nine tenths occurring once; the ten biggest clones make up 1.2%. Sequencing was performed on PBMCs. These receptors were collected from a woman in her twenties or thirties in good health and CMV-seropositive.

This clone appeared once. The CDR3 here is CASSPGVQETQYF. As DNA, the CDR3 is TGTGCCAGCAGCCCGGGGGTTCAAGAGACCCAGTACTTC. The chain recombines TRBV6-4 with TRBJ2-5, with D perhaps TRBD2 (6 bases). The germline V gene has CDR1 MRHNA and CDR2 SNTAGT. V gave up 6 bases and J gave up 2 bases, with 10 bases separating them. The CDR3 is made up of 13 amino acids.

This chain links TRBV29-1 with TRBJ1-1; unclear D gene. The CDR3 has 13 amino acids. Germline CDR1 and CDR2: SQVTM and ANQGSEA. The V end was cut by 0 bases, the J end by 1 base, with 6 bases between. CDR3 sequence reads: CSVEDSKNTEAFF. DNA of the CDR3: TGCAGCGTTGAAGATTCTAAGAACACTGAAGCTTTCTTT.

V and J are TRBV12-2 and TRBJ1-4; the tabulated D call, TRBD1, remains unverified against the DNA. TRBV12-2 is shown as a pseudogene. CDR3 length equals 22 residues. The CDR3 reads CASRPESSPPGQENATNEKLFF. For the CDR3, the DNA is TGTGCAAGTCGCCCCGAAAGCTCACCGCCGGGACAGGAGAATGCAACTAATGAAAAACTGTTTTTT.

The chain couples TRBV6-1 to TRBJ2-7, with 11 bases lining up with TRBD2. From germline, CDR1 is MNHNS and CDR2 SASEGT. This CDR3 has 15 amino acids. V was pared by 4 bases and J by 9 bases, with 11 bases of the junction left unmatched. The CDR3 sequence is CASSATSGRSVGQYF. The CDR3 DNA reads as TGTGCCAGCAGTGCCACTAGCGGGAGATCTGTAGGGCAGTACTTC.

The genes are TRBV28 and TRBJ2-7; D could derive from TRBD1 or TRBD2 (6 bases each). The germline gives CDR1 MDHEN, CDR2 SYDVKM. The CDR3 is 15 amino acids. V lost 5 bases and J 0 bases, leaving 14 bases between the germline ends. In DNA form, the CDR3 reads TGTGCCAGCAGTAGGCGGGACAACCCCTCCTACGAGCAGTACTTC. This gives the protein CASSRRDNPSYEQYF.

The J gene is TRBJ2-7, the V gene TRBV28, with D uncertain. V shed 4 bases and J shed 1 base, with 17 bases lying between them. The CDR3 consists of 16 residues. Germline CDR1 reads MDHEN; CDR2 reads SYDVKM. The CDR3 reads CASSSHPPPGSYEQYF. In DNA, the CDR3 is TGTGCCAGCAGTTCACACCCGCCTCCCGGGTCCTACGAGCAGTACTTC.

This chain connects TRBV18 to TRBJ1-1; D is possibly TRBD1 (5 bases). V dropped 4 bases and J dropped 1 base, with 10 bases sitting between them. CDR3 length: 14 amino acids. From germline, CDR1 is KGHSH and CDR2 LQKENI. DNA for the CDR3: TGTGCCAGCTCACTGGGGAGGGGGAACACTGAAGCTTTCTTT. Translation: CASSLGRGNTEAFF.